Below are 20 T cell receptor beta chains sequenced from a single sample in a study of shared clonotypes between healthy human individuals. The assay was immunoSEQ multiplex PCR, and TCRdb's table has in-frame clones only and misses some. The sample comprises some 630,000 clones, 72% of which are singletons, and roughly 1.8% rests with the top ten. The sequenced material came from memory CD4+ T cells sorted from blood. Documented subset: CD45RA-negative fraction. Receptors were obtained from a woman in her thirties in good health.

CDR3 residues: CATKPQGGPNYGYTF. The CDR3 DNA reads TGTGCGACTAAGCCACAAGGGGGACCTAACTATGGCTACACCTTC. J is TRBJ1-2 and V is TRBV2; possibly TRBD1 for D (6 bases). The CDR3 extends over 15 amino acids. Looked up from germline, CDR1 is SNHLY and CDR2 is FYNNEI.

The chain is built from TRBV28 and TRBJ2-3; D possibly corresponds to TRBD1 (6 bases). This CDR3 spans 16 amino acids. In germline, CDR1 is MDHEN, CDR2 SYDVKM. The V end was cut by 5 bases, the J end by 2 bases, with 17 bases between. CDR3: CASSGGVARVTDTQYF. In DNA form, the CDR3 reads TGTGCCAGCAGTGGGGGCGTAGCGCGAGTCACAGATACGCAGTATTTT.

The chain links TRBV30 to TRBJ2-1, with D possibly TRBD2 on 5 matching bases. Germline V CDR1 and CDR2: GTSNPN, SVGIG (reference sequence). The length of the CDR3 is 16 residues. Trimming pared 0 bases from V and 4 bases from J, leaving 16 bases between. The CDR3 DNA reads TGTGCCTGGAGTGTTCCTCTAGCTCAAGATTACAATGAGCAGTTCTTC. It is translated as CAWSVPLAQDYNEQFF.

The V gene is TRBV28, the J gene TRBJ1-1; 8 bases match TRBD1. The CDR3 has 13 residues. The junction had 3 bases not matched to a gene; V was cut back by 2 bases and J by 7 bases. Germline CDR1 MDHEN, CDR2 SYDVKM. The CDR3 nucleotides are TGTGCCAGCAGTTTAACAGGGGGGAGTGAAGCTTTCTTT. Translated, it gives CASSLTGGSEAFF.

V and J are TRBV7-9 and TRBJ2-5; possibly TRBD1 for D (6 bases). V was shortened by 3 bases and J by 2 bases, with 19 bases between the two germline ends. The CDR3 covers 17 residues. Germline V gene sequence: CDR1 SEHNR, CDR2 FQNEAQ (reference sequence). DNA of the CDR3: TGTGCCAGCAGCTTGCCACATCATGGACAGTTACAAGAGACCCAGTACTTC. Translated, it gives CASSLPHHGQLQETQYF. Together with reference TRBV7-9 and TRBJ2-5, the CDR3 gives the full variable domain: DTGVSQNPRHKITKRGQNVTFRCDPISEHNRLYWYRQTLGQGPEFLTYFQNEAQLEKSRLLSDRFSAERPKGSFSTLEIQRTEQGDSAMYLCASSLPHHGQLQETQYFGPGTRLLVL.

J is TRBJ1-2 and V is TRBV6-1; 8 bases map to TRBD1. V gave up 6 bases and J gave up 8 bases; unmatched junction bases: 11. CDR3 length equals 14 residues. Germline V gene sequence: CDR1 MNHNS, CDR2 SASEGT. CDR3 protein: CASRPGGPMGGYTF. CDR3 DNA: TGTGCCAGCAGACCAGGGGGCCCGATGGGAGGCTACACCTTC.

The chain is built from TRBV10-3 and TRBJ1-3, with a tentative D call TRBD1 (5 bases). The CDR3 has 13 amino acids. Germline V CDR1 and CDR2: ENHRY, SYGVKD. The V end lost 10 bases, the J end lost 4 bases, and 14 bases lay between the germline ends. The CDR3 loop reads CATGAGIGNTIYF. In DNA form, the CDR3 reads TGTGCCACCGGGGCAGGGATCGGAAACACCATATATTTT.

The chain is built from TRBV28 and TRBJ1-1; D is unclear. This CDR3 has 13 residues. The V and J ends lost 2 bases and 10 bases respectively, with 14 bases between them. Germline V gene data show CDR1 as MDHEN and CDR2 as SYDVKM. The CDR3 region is CASSLPAPDRAFF. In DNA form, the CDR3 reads TGTGCCAGCAGTTTACCGGCACCCGATCGAGCTTTCTTT.

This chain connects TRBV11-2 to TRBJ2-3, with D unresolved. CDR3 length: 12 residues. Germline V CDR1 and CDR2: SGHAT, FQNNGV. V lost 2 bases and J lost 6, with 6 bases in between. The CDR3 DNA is TGTGCCAGCAGCTTATATATGGATACGCAGTATTTT. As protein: CASSLYMDTQYF.

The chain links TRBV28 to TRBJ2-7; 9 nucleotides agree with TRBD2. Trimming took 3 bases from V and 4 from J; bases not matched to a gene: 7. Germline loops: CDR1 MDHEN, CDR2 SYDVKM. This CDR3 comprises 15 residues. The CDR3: CASSLGGRAKYEQYF. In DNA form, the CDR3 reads TGTGCCAGCAGTTTGGGCGGGAGGGCCAAGTACGAGCAGTACTTC.

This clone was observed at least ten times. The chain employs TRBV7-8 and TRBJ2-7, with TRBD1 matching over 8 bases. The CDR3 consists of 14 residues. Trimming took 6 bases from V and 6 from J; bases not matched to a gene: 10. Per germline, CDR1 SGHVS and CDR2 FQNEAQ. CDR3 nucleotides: TGTGCCAGCAGTCCTCAGGGGGCAATCGGCGAGCAGTACTTC. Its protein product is CASSPQGAIGEQYF.

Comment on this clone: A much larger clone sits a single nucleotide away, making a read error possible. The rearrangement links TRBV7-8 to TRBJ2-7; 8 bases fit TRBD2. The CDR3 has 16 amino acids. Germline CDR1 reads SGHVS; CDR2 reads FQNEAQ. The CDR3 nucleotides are TGTGCCAGCAGCTCCTTGATTCGGGAGGGATCCTACAAGCAGTACTTC. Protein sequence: CASSSLIREGSYKQYF.

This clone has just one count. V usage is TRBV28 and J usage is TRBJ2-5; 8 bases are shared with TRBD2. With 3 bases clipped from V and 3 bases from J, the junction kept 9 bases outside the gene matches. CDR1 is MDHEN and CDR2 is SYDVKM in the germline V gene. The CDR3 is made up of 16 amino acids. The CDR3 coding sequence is TGTGCCAGCAGTTTTTTGCCTAGCGGGCTCGAAGAGACCCAGTACTTC. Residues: CASSFLPSGLEETQYF.

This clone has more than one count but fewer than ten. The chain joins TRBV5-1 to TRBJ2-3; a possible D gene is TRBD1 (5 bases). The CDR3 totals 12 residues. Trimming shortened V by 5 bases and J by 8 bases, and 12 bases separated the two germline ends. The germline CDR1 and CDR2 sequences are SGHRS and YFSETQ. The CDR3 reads CASRDTIGTQYF. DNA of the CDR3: TGCGCCAGCAGGGACACCATAGGTACGCAGTATTTT.

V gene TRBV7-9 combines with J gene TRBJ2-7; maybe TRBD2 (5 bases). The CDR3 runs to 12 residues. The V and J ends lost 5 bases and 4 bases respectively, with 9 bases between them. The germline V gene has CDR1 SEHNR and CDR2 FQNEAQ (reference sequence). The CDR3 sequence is CASSRGGYEQYF. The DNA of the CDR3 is TGTGCCAGCAGCCGGGGTGGGTACGAGCAGTACTTC.

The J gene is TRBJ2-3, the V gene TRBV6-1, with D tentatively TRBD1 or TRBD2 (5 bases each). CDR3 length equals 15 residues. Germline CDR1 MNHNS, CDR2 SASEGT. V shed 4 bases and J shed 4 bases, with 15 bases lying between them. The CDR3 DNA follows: TGTGCCAGCAGTGTTCGGCGGGCCAGGGCAGATACGCAGTATTTT. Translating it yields CASSVRRARADTQYF.

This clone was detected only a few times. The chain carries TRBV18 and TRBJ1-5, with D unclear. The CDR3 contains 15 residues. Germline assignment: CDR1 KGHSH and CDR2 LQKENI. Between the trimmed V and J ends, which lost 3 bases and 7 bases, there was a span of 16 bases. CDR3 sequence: CASSPSTSGGQPQHF. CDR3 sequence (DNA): TGTGCCAGCTCACCCTCCACGTCAGGCGGCCAGCCCCAGCATTTT.

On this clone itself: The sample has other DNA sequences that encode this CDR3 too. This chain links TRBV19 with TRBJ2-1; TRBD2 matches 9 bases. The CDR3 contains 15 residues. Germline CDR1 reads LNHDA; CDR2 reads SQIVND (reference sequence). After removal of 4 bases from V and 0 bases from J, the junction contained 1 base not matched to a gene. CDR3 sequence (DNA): TGTGCCAGTAGTACGACTAGCGGCTCCTACAATGAGCAGTTCTTC. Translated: CASSTTSGSYNEQFF.

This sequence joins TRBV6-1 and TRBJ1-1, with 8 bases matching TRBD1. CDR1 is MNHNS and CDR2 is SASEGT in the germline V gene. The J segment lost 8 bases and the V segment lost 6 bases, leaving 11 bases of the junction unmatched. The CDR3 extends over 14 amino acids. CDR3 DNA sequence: TGTGCCAGCAGGGGAGACAGGGGACTTGGCGAAGCTTTCTTT. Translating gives CASRGDRGLGEAFF.

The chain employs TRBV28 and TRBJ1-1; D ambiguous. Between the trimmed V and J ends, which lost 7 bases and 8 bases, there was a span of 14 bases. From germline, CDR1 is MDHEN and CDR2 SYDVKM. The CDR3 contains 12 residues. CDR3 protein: CASNFAPGEAFF. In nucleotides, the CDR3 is TGTGCCAGCAATTTTGCACCGGGCGAAGCTTTCTTT.